The 23 T cell receptor beta chains below were found in one sample sequenced in a study of T cell changes during pregnancy in multiple sclerosis. Profiled with immunoSEQ multiplex PCR; TCRdb holds only in-frame clones, not every one. This sample carries tens of thousands of clones, roughly nine tenths of them seen once, and the ten largest clones take approximately 0.79%. Specimen: CD4+ T cells from peripheral blood mononuclear cells, collected before pregnancy. The receptor set was obtained from a female donor with multiple sclerosis, enrolled in a pregnancy study.

The chain has TRBV9 and TRBJ2-1; 12 bases match TRBD2. The CDR3 is 18 residues long. The V and J ends lost 0 bases and 7 bases, in that order; junction bases with no gene match: 11. Germline V gene lookup returns CDR1 SGDLS and CDR2 YYNGEE. CDR3 bases: TGTGCCAGCAGCGTAGCTACTGGACTAGCGGGAATTATGAATGAGCAGTTCTTC. It specifies CASSVATGLAGIMNEQFF.

This chain uses TRBV6-1 with TRBJ2-2, with a weak D call TRBD1 (5 bases). This CDR3 region has 16 residues. CDR1 MNHNS and CDR2 SASEGT come from the germline V gene. V was clipped by 4 bases and J by 4 bases, with 16 bases between them. Here the CDR3 reads CASSGLTLRGTGELFF. DNA for the CDR3: TGTGCCAGCAGTGGCCTGACTCTTAGGGGCACCGGGGAGCTGTTTTTT.

The gene calls are TRBV6-1 and TRBJ2-1; D perhaps matches TRBD1 (5 bases). V lost 2 bases, J lost 4 bases, and 12 bases lay in between. This CDR3 has 15 residues. The germline V gene encodes CDR1 MNHNS and CDR2 SASEGT. The CDR3 here is CASSEIPRGYNEQFF. The CDR3 nucleotides read TGTGCCAGCAGTGAAATCCCTAGGGGTTACAATGAGCAGTTCTTC.

The CDR3 sequence is CASTMKSGDTEAFF. The CDR3 coding sequence is TGCGCCAGCACCATGAAGTCAGGGGACACTGAAGCTTTCTTT. This rearrangement joins TRBV4-3 to TRBJ1-1, with D perhaps matching TRBD1 (6 bases). Germline V gives CDR1 LGHNA, CDR2 YSLEER. Trimming shortened V by 7 bases and J by 3 bases, and 15 bases separated the two germline ends. The CDR3 has 14 amino acids.

This clone came up once. CDR3: CASSLGLKNNEQFF. The CDR3 DNA is TGTGCCAGCAGCTTGGGACTAAAGAACAATGAGCAGTTCTTC. The genes are TRBV5-4 and TRBJ2-1, with a tentative D call TRBD2 (5 bases). V shed 0 bases and J shed 5 bases, with 9 bases lying between them. In germline, CDR1 is SGHNT, CDR2 YYREEE (reference sequence). This CDR3 comprises 14 residues.

Turning to this clone: One junction end disagrees with the germline gene, perhaps due to a read error. The chain employs TRBV7-7 and TRBJ2-1, with D tentatively TRBD2 (6 bases). CDR1 is SSHAT, CDR2 FNYEAQ, per germline (reference sequence). The CDR3 sequence is 15 residues long. This chain's CDR3 is CASSLGTALGGEQFF. The CDR3 nucleotides are TGTGCTAGCAGCTTAGGGACGGCATTGGGGGGTGAGCAGTTCTTC.

The CDR3 DNA sequence: TGTGCCAGCAGTGATTCCGGGGGCCAAGAGACCCAGTACTTC. Protein product: CASSDSGGQETQYF. The J gene is TRBJ2-5, the V gene TRBV2, with a tentative D call TRBD2 (6 bases). The V and J ends lost 3 bases and 1 base respectively, with 9 bases between them. The CDR3 runs 14 residues. Germline CDR1 reads SNHLY; CDR2 reads FYNNEI. Full variable domain (rest looked up from reference TRBV2 and TRBJ2-5): EPEVTQTPSHQVTQMGQEVILRCVPISNHLYFYWYRQILGQKVEFLVSFYNNEISEKSEIFDDQFSVERPDGSNFTLKIRSTKLEDSAMYFCASSDSGGQETQYFGPGTRLLVL.

V gene TRBV27 combines with J gene TRBJ2-1; 11 positions match TRBD2. The CDR3 consists of 14 residues. The V segment lost 8 bases and the J segment 8 bases; nucleotides outside the gene matches: 8. In germline, CDR1 is MNHEY, CDR2 SMNVEV (reference sequence). The CDR3 DNA is TGTGCCAGCCAACTAGCGGGAGAGTGGGATGAGCAGTTCTTC. Translated: CASQLAGEWDEQFF.

CDR3 DNA: TGTGCCAGCAGCTTAGGCAAGAGCCTATACGAGCAGTACTTC. It encodes CASSLGKSLYEQYF. The chain recombines TRBV7-8 with TRBJ2-7; D not certain. Trimming pared 1 base from V and 4 bases from J, leaving 11 bases between. The CDR3 runs to 14 residues. The germline V gene has CDR1 SGHVS and CDR2 FQNEAQ.

The V call is TRBV4-3, the J call TRBJ2-2; 13 positions agree with TRBD2. J was trimmed by 4 bases and V by 7 bases; bases with no gene match: 3. From germline, CDR1 is LGHNA and CDR2 YSLEER. The CDR3 runs 15 residues. CDR3 sequence reads: CASTRLAGGTGELFF. The CDR3 DNA sequence: TGCGCCAGCACCCGACTAGCGGGAGGCACCGGGGAGCTGTTTTTT.

The chain carries TRBV29-1 and TRBJ2-2, with 7 bases lining up with TRBD2. Unmatched junction bases numbered 10, after V lost 6 bases and J lost 3 bases. This CDR3 is 15 amino acids long. Germline CDR1 is SQVTM and CDR2 is ANQGSEA. This CDR3 is CSVASSGGYTGELFF. DNA of the CDR3: TGCAGCGTGGCCTCTAGCGGCGGCTACACCGGGGAGCTGTTTTTT.

V gene TRBV4-2 combines with J gene TRBJ2-1, with TRBD1 identical over 9 bases. Trimming took 4 bases from V and 3 from J; bases not matched to a gene: 7. This CDR3 contains 16 residues. CDR1 and CDR2 from the germline V gene are LGHNA and YNFKEQ. CDR3 in DNA: TGTGCCAGCAGCCCTGGGGACAGGGCGGTCTACAATGAGCAGTTCTTC. Protein sequence: CASSPGDRAVYNEQFF.

This chain connects TRBV7-3 to TRBJ1-1; weak D call: TRBD1 (5 bases). The CDR3 is 13 amino acids. The germline gives CDR1 SGHTA, CDR2 FQGTGA. V gave up 5 bases and J gave up 8 bases, with 15 bases separating them. The CDR3 coding sequence is TGTGCCAGCAGCCTGACCCCAAACAGGGAAGCTTTCTTT. It codes for CASSLTPNREAFF.

The CDR3 coding sequence is TGTGCCAGCAGGAAGAGGAAGGGCGGGTACAATGAGCAGTTCTTC. This encodes CASRKRKGGYNEQFF. V is TRBV27 and J is TRBJ2-1; perhaps TRBD2 as D (5 bases). The CDR3 extends over 15 amino acids. In germline, CDR1 is MNHEY, CDR2 SMNVEV (reference sequence). V dropped 6 bases and J dropped 4 bases, with 16 bases sitting between them.

The J gene is TRBJ2-3, the V gene TRBV5-1; D might be TRBD1 (5 bases). The CDR3 is 20 amino acids. Looked up from germline, CDR1 is SGHRS and CDR2 is YFSETQ. Trimming stripped 0 bases from V and 2 bases from J, with 25 bases between. The CDR3 bases are TGCGCCAGCAGCTTGGTCCGACAGAGATCCCTTACAACTGCCACAGATACGCAGTATTTT. Its protein product is CASSLVRQRSLTTATDTQYF.

V gene TRBV9 combines with J gene TRBJ2-3, with D possibly being TRBD1 (5 bases). This CDR3 region has 16 residues. Germline values: CDR1 SGDLS, CDR2 YYNGEE. V was cut by 2 bases and J by 2 bases, with 15 bases left in between. The CDR3 here is CASSVGASLFTDTQYF. The CDR3 region has the DNA TGTGCCAGCAGCGTTGGGGCTTCCTTGTTCACAGATACGCAGTATTTT. Variable domain in full (rest from reference TRBV9 and TRBJ2-3): DSGVTQTPKHLITATGQRVTLRCSPRSGDLSVYWYQQSLDQGLQFLIQYYNGEERAKGNILERFSAQQFPDLHSELNLSSLELGDSALYFCASSVGASLFTDTQYFGPGTRLTVL.

DNA of the CDR3: TGTGCCAGTAGTATAGGGCGACAGGGGACGATCTACGAGCAGTACTTC. It is translated as CASSIGRQGTIYEQYF. This chain links TRBV19 with TRBJ2-5; 8 bases line up with TRBD1. The end of the DNA aligns better with TRBJ2-7, so the J call may be wrong. The CDR3 loop spans 16 amino acids. The germline V gene has CDR1 LNHDA and CDR2 SQIVND (reference sequence).

This chain joins TRBV14 and TRBJ1-3; tentatively, D is TRBD1 (5 bases). Germline CDR1 and CDR2: SGHDN and FVKESK. The CDR3 runs 17 residues. Trimming took 4 bases from V and 2 from J, leaving 18 bases between them. The CDR3 reads CASSPLNRGFTGNTIYF. In nucleotides, the CDR3 is TGTGCCAGCAGCCCTCTAAATAGGGGCTTCACTGGAAACACCATATATTTT. The variable domain in full, completed from reference TRBV14 and TRBJ1-3, reads EAGVTQFPSHSVIEKGQTVTLRCDPISGHDNLYWYRRVMGKEIKFLLHFVKESKQDESGMPNNRFLAERTGGTYSTLKVQPAELEDSGVYFCASSPLNRGFTGNTIYFGEGSWLTVV.

The chain joins TRBV27 to TRBJ2-1; 7 bases are a match to TRBD2. The germline V gene encodes CDR1 MNHEY and CDR2 SMNVEV (reference sequence). V lost 3 bases and J lost 5; bases outside the gene matches: 16. The CDR3 runs 18 residues. CDR3 in amino acids: CASSLTSRQRILNNEQFF. The CDR3 bases are TGTGCCAGCAGTTTGACTAGCCGGCAAAGAATTCTTAACAATGAGCAGTTCTTC.

The chain uses TRBV5-4 and TRBJ2-3, with 8 bases aligning to TRBD2. This CDR3 comprises 15 residues. Unmatched junction bases numbered 9, after V lost 3 bases and J lost 6 bases. CDR1 SGHNT and CDR2 YYREEE come from the germline V gene (reference sequence). CDR3 bases: TGTGCCAGCAGCTCCGTGGGACTAGTTACGGATACGCAGTATTTT. Protein: CASSSVGLVTDTQYF.

The chain combines TRBV28 with TRBJ2-3; 7 positions match TRBD1. The CDR3 consists of 18 residues. Trimming cost V 5 bases and J 4 bases; bases outside gene matches: 18. Germline-derived CDR1 and CDR2 are MDHEN and SYDVKM. CDR3 protein: CASSRRQGPFRRSDTQYF. The DNA for the CDR3 is TGTGCCAGCAGTCGGAGACAGGGTCCCTTCCGAAGGTCAGATACGCAGTATTTT.

Of note for this clone: The same CDR3 also results from other DNA sequences found in this sample. The chain carries TRBV9 and TRBJ1-1; perhaps TRBD1 as D (6 bases). The V end was cut by 0 bases, the J end by 5 bases, with 14 bases between. Germline CDR1 is SGDLS and CDR2 is YYNGEE. The CDR3 has 15 amino acids. The CDR3 nucleotides are TGTGCCAGCAGCGTAGGGGGCGGGAGGGGGACTGAAGCTTTCTTT. As protein: CASSVGGGRGTEAFF.

The chain joins TRBV7-6 to TRBJ2-7; 10 bases align to TRBD2. Germline-derived CDR1 and CDR2 are SGHVS and FNYEAQ. The length of the CDR3 is 14 residues. V was pared by 8 bases and J by 7 bases, with 11 bases of the junction left unmatched. The CDR3 bases are TGTGCCAGCGGAAACCCGGGACTAGCGCGGGAGCAGTACTTC. Its translation is CASGNPGLAREQYF.